A selection of T cell receptor beta chains follows, all from one sample in a study of cytomegalovirus exposure and HLA in healthy donors. Using immunoSEQ multiplex PCR, the repertoire was profiled, and TCRdb retains in-frame clones only, with some absent. The data hold fewer than 200,000 clones, with about 64% observed a single time. What was sequenced was PBMCs. These TCRs come from a man aged 50-60 years in good health and CMV-seronegative. CDR3s include the opening cysteine and the closing phenylalanine or tryptophan. The order of the fields is CDR3 protein, J gene, V gene.

CDR3aa: CASTPQGRNTEAFF; j_gene: TRBJ1-1; v_gene: TRBV18
CDR3aa: CASSLAGPLGGYNSPLHF; j_gene: TRBJ1-6; v_gene: TRBV28
CDR3aa: CASRTRAMDTEAFF; j_gene: TRBJ1-1; v_gene: TRBV2
CDR3aa: CASSSFYTGQSSYEQYF; j_gene: TRBJ2-7; v_gene: TRBV27
CDR3aa: CASSHPQREYNSPLHF; j_gene: TRBJ1-6; v_gene: TRBV23-1
CDR3aa: CASSPTSGGALKQYF; j_gene: TRBJ2-7; v_gene: TRBV6-5
CDR3aa: CASRLGTEETQYF; j_gene: TRBJ2-5; v_gene: TRBV5-1
CDR3aa: CASSPKGRGGYNEQFF; j_gene: TRBJ2-1; v_gene: TRBV14
CDR3aa: CASRRTGPDTQYF; j_gene: TRBJ2-3; v_gene: TRBV7-9
CDR3aa: CASGWQENTEAFF; j_gene: TRBJ1-1; v_gene: TRBV11-2
CDR3aa: CATRTSTNEKLFF; j_gene: TRBJ1-4; v_gene: TRBV5-4
CDR3aa: CASSSLKGRSNYGYTF; j_gene: TRBJ1-2; v_gene: TRBV11-2
CDR3aa: CASTQGINYGYTF; j_gene: TRBJ1-2; v_gene: TRBV6-1
CDR3aa: CASSITGEDGYTF; j_gene: TRBJ1-2; v_gene: TRBV19
CDR3aa: CASSLASRGYEQYF; j_gene: TRBJ2-7; v_gene: TRBV7-8
CDR3aa: CASSSFSLGGNTEAFF; j_gene: TRBJ1-1; v_gene: TRBV27
CDR3aa: CASTLGQNNEQFF; j_gene: TRBJ2-1; v_gene: TRBV7-2
CDR3aa: CASSLSSGGVKDTQYF; j_gene: TRBJ2-3; v_gene: TRBV7-8
CDR3aa: CASSFKLAGGGNNEQFF; j_gene: TRBJ2-1; v_gene: TRBV11-3
CDR3aa: CASSPGQGPNSPLHF; j_gene: TRBJ1-6; v_gene: TRBV5-1
CDR3aa: CASSPDRLNQPQHF; j_gene: TRBJ1-5; v_gene: TRBV18
CDR3aa: CASSPRTGFYEQYF; j_gene: TRBJ2-7; v_gene: TRBV7-2
CDR3aa: CASSFPRGEAFF; j_gene: TRBJ1-1; v_gene: TRBV28
CDR3aa: CASSPLEGRGTEAFF; j_gene: TRBJ1-1; v_gene: TRBV18
CDR3aa: CASSVDGGGYEQYF; j_gene: TRBJ2-7; v_gene: TRBV9
CDR3aa: CASSFAGTGSTEAFF; j_gene: TRBJ1-1; v_gene: TRBV4-1
CDR3aa: CASSQWTGSIGELFF; j_gene: TRBJ2-2; v_gene: TRBV5-1
CDR3aa: CASREQANTPSYEQYF; j_gene: TRBJ2-7; v_gene: TRBV5-1
CDR3aa: CASSVGQGAEYEQYF; j_gene: TRBJ2-7; v_gene: TRBV9
CDR3aa: CASTPDSPTGELFF; j_gene: TRBJ2-2; v_gene: TRBV6-5
CDR3aa: CASSTFMGDSVTYEQYF; j_gene: -; v_gene: TRBV11-2
CDR3aa: CASSPGGWETQYF; j_gene: TRBJ2-5; v_gene: TRBV7-2
CDR3aa: CASSTGGWTGELFF; j_gene: TRBJ2-2; v_gene: TRBV5-1
CDR3aa: CASSLSGGVNTGELFF; j_gene: TRBJ2-2; v_gene: TRBV11-3
CDR3aa: CASSYPDSPGGYTF; j_gene: TRBJ1-2; v_gene: TRBV6-6
CDR3aa: CASSLRAGRWTEAFF; j_gene: TRBJ1-1; v_gene: TRBV5-4
CDR3aa: CASSTNDRGATGYTF; j_gene: TRBJ1-2; v_gene: TRBV27
CDR3aa: CSATSQETQYF; j_gene: TRBJ2-5; v_gene: TRBV20-1
CDR3aa: CASSQDRGDPGTEAFF; j_gene: TRBJ1-1; v_gene: TRBV14
CDR3aa: CASSVYRDRATEAFF; j_gene: TRBJ1-1; v_gene: TRBV19
CDR3aa: CASTGHPNTEAFF; j_gene: TRBJ1-1; v_gene: TRBV21-1
CDR3aa: CASRFAGGPRDEQYF; j_gene: TRBJ2-7; v_gene: TRBV5-1